This TCR beta chain was obtained from a study of blood T cell repertoires in COVID-19. Overall study: Samples came from the United States, Italy and Spain, spanning acute and convalescent COVID-19. T cells, B-cell-depleted T cells, or PBMCs provided the cDNA or gDNA that served as material.

This CDR3 contains 15 residues. CDR1 is MDHEN, CDR2 SYDVKM, per germline. Between the trimmed V and J ends, which lost 3 bases and 2 bases, there was a span of 13 bases. TCRdb's table, derived via immunoSEQ multiplex PCR, lists solely in-frame clones and lacks some. The data contain around 270,000 clones, roughly 86% of them singletons. While infection was still active, Seattle patients were enrolled and then followed longitudinally. Sequencing was carried out using peripheral blood. V is TRBV28 and J is TRBJ1-2; D remains ambiguous. The origin of this receptor is a woman aged 55-75 years with COVID-19, enrolled during active disease. The CDR3, as DNA: TGTGCCAGCAGTTTTGTGGGGAGGCAAAACTATGGCTACACCTTC. As protein: CASSFVGRQNYGYTF.